This T cell receptor (beta chain) was observed in a study of tumor-infiltrating lymphocytes in primary liver carcinoma. Overall study context: Productive TCRbeta read counts per sample ran from roughly 3.65 to 7.13 million and were similar across tissue types. Study-wide points: Tumor-adjacent and tumor-blood pairs shared a smaller degree of overlap than tumor region pairs.

CDR1 SEHNR and CDR2 FQNEAQ come from the germline V gene (reference sequence). The CDR3 covers 11 residues. The V end lost 8 bases, the J end lost 14 bases, and 18 bases lay between the germline ends. Note on this clonotype: As yet, its antigen is unknown.

TCR beta cDNA came from roughly 450 ng total RNA, primed with a constant-region primer. Three-round nested multiplex PCR performed with slightly modified ARM-PCR produced the TCR beta libraries. TRBV1-TRBV30 forward primers paired with a C-beta reverse primer were used in the first two PCR rounds, which ran 9 to 10 cycles each. One entry per CDR3 protein, called by TCRdb with MiXCR from the multiplex PCR reads. Of tens of thousands of distinct CDR3 sequences listed, roughly 69% were seen once; the top ten hold about 15%. Unsorted bulk tissue, about 17-33 mg of it, served as the source for co-extraction of RNA and DNA.

The specimen was liver tumor tissue from sampling region 4. Subset here: tumor region T4, right-lateral pole. The V gene is TRBV7-9, the J gene TRBJ1-2; no definite D call. The receptor was derived from a man in his forties or fifties with primary liver carcinoma and hepatitis B virus infection. The CDR3 coding sequence is TGTGCCAGCGGCCCGGGCCATGTGGGAACCTTC. As protein: CASGPGHVGTF.